This T cell receptor (beta chain) was identified in a study of cytomegalovirus exposure and HLA in healthy donors. This CDR3 comprises 13 residues. The V gene lost 1 base and the J gene lost 3 bases, with 6 bases spanning the gap. From germline, CDR1 is SNHLY and CDR2 FYNNEI. This PCR relied on a set of 60 Vbeta primers and 13 Jbeta primers. Sequenced by immunoSEQ multiplex PCR; TCRdb stores in-frame clones only, minus some. Of around 170,000 clones listed, 70% to 80% are singletons. The sample comprised PBMCs. The rearrangement uses TRBV2 and TRBJ2-5; D perhaps matches TRBD2 (5 bases). The TCR was taken from a woman aged 40 to 50 in good health and CMV-seronegative. The CDR3 is CASSEGREETQYF. Written as DNA, the CDR3 is TGTGCCAGCAGTGAAGGGCGGGAAGAGACCCAGTACTTC. The full variable domain, with the rest looked up from reference TRBV2 and TRBJ2-5, is EPEVTQTPSHQVTQMGQEVILRCVPISNHLYFYWYRQILGQKVEFLVSFYNNEISEKSEIFDDQFSVERPDGSNFTLKIRSTKLEDSAMYFCASSEGREETQYFGPGTRLLVL.